Following are 19 T cell receptor beta chains from one sample sequenced in a study of shared clonotypes between healthy human individuals. Sequencing used immunoSEQ multiplex PCR; TCRdb keeps in-frame clones, though not all of them. The table shows 2 million to 2.5 million clones, with approximately 96% occurring only once. Material for sequencing was naive CD4+ T cells sorted from blood. The subset: CD45RA+ positively selected. These receptors were collected from a man between 18 and 29 years old in good health.

The chain joins TRBV9 to TRBJ2-1; 7 nucleotides match TRBD2. In germline, CDR1 is SGDLS, CDR2 YYNGEE. V lost 3 bases to trimming and J lost 4 bases; unmatched junction nucleotides: 10. CDR3 size: 16 residues. The CDR3 reads CASSERPTSRYNEQFF. In DNA form, the CDR3 reads TGTGCCAGCAGCGAGAGGCCGACTAGCAGATACAATGAGCAGTTCTTC.

This chain links TRBV10-3 with TRBJ1-6, with a weak D call TRBD1 (5 bases). Germline CDR1 and CDR2: ENHRY and SYGVKD. The V gene lost 0 bases and the J gene lost 19 bases, with 13 bases spanning the gap. The CDR3 consists of 12 residues. Here the CDR3 reads CAISESGTNFHF. CDR3 nucleotides: TGTGCCATCAGTGAGTCGGGGACCAATTTTCACTTT.

V gene TRBV6-5 combines with J gene TRBJ2-1; TRBD2 matches at 10 bases. The ends lost 10 bases at V and 9 bases at J; junction bases unmatched: 12. The CDR3 consists of 14 residues. The germline V gene has CDR1 MNHEY and CDR2 SVGAGI. The CDR3 nucleotides are TGTGCCACCTGGGGACTAGCGAGCACGGGTGAGCAGTTCTTC. This translates into CATWGLASTGEQFF.

This chain uses TRBV28 with TRBJ2-7; D may correspond to TRBD1 or TRBD2 (5 bases each). The CDR3 has 15 residues. V lost 1 base, J lost 5 bases, and 15 bases lay in between. Germline CDR1 reads MDHEN; CDR2 reads SYDVKM. CDR3 DNA sequence: TGTGCCAGCAGTTTATCCCGAGGGGATCTGAACGAGCAGTACTTC. It translates to CASSLSRGDLNEQYF. The entire variable domain, with the rest obtained from reference TRBV28 and TRBJ2-7, is as follows: DVKVTQSSRYLVKRTGEKVFLECVQDMDHENMFWYRQDPGLGLRLIYFSYDVKMKEKGDIPEGYSVSREKKERFSLILESASTNQTSMYLCASSLSRGDLNEQYFGPGTRLTVT.

V is TRBV2 and J is TRBJ1-1; D gene unclear. The length of the CDR3 is 12 residues. Germline lookup yields CDR1 SNHLY and CDR2 FYNNEI. Trimming removed 4 bases at V and 7 bases at J, with 10 bases between. The CDR3 DNA follows: TGTGCCAGCAGTGGGGGTGGGATTGAAGCTTTCTTT. Its protein is CASSGGGIEAFF.

This sequence joins TRBV5-4 and TRBJ1-5; D is uncertain. The V end was cut by 0 bases, the J end by 8 bases, with 6 bases between. Germline V gene lookup returns CDR1 SGHNT and CDR2 YYREEE (reference sequence). This CDR3 has 12 residues. CDR3 coding DNA: TGTGCCAGCAGCTTGGACTCGGAGCCCCAGCATTTT. It codes for CASSLDSEPQHF.

This sequence joins TRBV5-1 and TRBJ2-3; D is possibly TRBD1 (6 bases). The germline V gene encodes CDR1 SGHRS and CDR2 YFSETQ. Deletions cut 4 bases from V and 6 bases from J, with 18 bases between. This CDR3 region has 15 residues. CDR3: CASSRGGQGSDTQYF. CDR3 bases: TGCGCCAGCAGCAGGGGCGGGCAGGGGTCCGATACGCAGTATTTT.

The rearrangement joins TRBV23-1 to TRBJ2-7, with 9 bases that match TRBD1. TRBV23-1 is classed as an ORF, of uncertain function. The ends lost 4 bases at V and 3 bases at J; junction bases unmatched: 4. This CDR3 comprises 14 residues. CDR3 amino acids: CASSLTGGSYEQYF. CDR3 nucleotides: TGCGCCAGCAGTCTGACAGGGGGAAGCTACGAGCAGTACTTC.

The V call is TRBV5-6, the J call TRBJ1-2; the D is unclear. Trimming removed 3 bases from V and 4 bases from J, with 7 bases in between. Germline assignment: CDR1 SGHDT and CDR2 YYEEEE. The CDR3 spans 12 residues. CDR3 sequence reads: CASSSRLYGYTF. The CDR3 DNA reads as TGTGCCAGCAGCTCCAGACTCTATGGCTACACCTTC.

The chain employs TRBV30 and TRBJ2-1; 11 bases are a match to TRBD1. CDR1 and CDR2 (germline): GTSNPN, SVGIG (reference sequence). V trimming: 2 bases; J trimming: 2 bases; junction bases outside the gene matches: 2. The CDR3 is made up of 15 amino acids. The CDR3 region is CAWSQGQGAYNEQFF. In DNA form, the CDR3 reads TGTGCCTGGAGTCAGGGACAGGGGGCCTACAATGAGCAGTTCTTC.

CDR3 region: CASSLMSLADSPKYF. The CDR3 region has the DNA TGCGCCAGCAGCTTGATGTCCCTCGCAGACAGCCCGAAGTACTTC. The chain joins TRBV5-1 to TRBJ2-7, with D possibly TRBD1 on 5 matching bases. Germline values: CDR1 SGHRS, CDR2 YFSETQ. The CDR3 has 15 amino acids. V was cut by 1 base and J by 11 bases, with 22 bases left in between. Drawing the rest from reference TRBV5-1 and TRBJ2-7, the complete variable domain is KAGVTQTPRYLIKTRGQQVTLSCSPISGHRSVSWYQQTPGQGLQFLFEYFSETQRNKGNFPGRFSGRQFSNSRSEMNVSTLELGDSALYLCASSLMSLADSPKYFGPGTRLTVT.

Regarding this clone: This specimen includes other DNA sequences encoding the same CDR3. As DNA, the CDR3 is TGTGCCAGCAGCTTAGTAGGGGAGCAGTACTTC. It encodes CASSLVGEQYF. The rearrangement uses TRBV7-2 and TRBJ2-7; D gene unclear. Germline V gives CDR1 SGHTA, CDR2 FQGNSA. The length of the CDR3 is 11 residues. V lost 1 base to trimming and J lost 7 bases, with 5 bases between them.

This chain uses TRBV5-8 with TRBJ2-7; 8 bases match TRBD1. The CDR3 spans 15 residues. The germline CDR1 and CDR2 sequences are SGHTS and YDEGEE. The junction had 10 bases not matched to a gene; V was cut back by 3 bases and J by 5 bases. The CDR3 protein is CASSSTGTGSHEQYF. The CDR3 bases are TGTGCCAGCAGCTCGACCGGGACAGGTTCCCACGAGCAGTACTTC.

The V gene is TRBV5-5, the J gene TRBJ1-2; TRBD1 agrees at 7 bases. Germline V gives CDR1 SGHKS, CDR2 YYEKEE (reference sequence). The CDR3 is 17 residues long. J lost 4 bases, V lost 1 base, and 13 bases had no gene match. CDR3 sequence (DNA): TGTGCCAGCAGCTTGAGCCAAGACAGGGCCCCCCGCTATGGCTACACCTTC. Translation: CASSLSQDRAPRYGYTF.

J is TRBJ1-1 and V is TRBV5-1; no clear D gene. V shed 0 bases and J shed 6 bases, with 12 bases lying between them. Germline CDR1 and CDR2: SGHRS and YFSETQ. The CDR3 is 14 amino acids. CDR3 nucleotides: TGCGCCAGCAGCTTGGCAGGTCAGACCTCTGAAGCTTTCTTT. Translation gives CASSLAGQTSEAFF.

The genes are TRBV14 and TRBJ2-7; TRBD2 matches at 7 bases. J lost 2 bases, V lost 5 bases, and 9 bases had no gene match. This CDR3 has 15 amino acids. The V gene's germline CDR1 is SGHDN and CDR2 FVKESK. The CDR3 spells CASSTFAGATYEQYF. The CDR3 DNA sequence: TGTGCCAGCAGCACCTTCGCGGGAGCAACCTACGAGCAGTACTTC.

The chain has TRBV30 and TRBJ1-2; no reliable D call. The germline V gene encodes CDR1 GTSNPN and CDR2 SVGIG (reference sequence). The V gene lost 0 bases and the J gene lost 9 bases, with 11 bases spanning the gap. The CDR3 contains 12 residues. For the CDR3, the DNA is TGTGCCTGGAGTGTATTTGTGGGGAGCTACACCTTC. Translating it yields CAWSVFVGSYTF.

The genes are TRBV9 and TRBJ1-1; no clear D. The germline gives CDR1 SGDLS, CDR2 YYNGEE. This CDR3 is 16 amino acids long. V gave up 4 bases and J gave up 2 bases, with 18 bases separating them. The chain's CDR3 is CASSPNLHGTNTEAFF. CDR3 in DNA: TGTGCCAGCAGCCCCAACCTTCACGGAACCAACACTGAAGCTTTCTTT.

As concerns this clone: The sample has other DNA sequences that encode this CDR3 too. The chain links TRBV6-5 to TRBJ1-4; D unclear. The V gene lost 6 bases and the J gene lost 6 bases, with 11 bases spanning the gap. This CDR3 contains 13 residues. The germline gives CDR1 MNHEY, CDR2 SVGAGI. The CDR3 region is CASSRGRDEKLFF. The CDR3, as DNA: TGTGCCAGCAGCCGCGGGAGGGATGAAAAACTGTTTTTT.